This T cell receptor (beta chain) came from a study of read filtering for tumor transcriptome and immune sequencing. The overall study: By R-ISS, stages I, II and III held around 8, 15 and 7 patients.

Bone marrow was sampled from every patient at the time of active disease. The library was built from around 0.4 ug RNA with molecular barcoded adaptors for alpha/delta and beta/gamma chains. TCRdb called the reads again in MiXCR, with one record for every CDR3 protein. Of over 80,000 distinct CDR3 sequences listed, more than 9% are singletons. Sequencing input: a population of CD138-negative cells sorted from bone marrow. This receptor was obtained from a donor at least 40 years old with multiple myeloma.

The CDR3 sequence is CASSSGLAGSRPAVCTDTQYF. The CDR3 DNA is TGTGCCAGCAGCTCGGGACTAGCGGGATCGAGACCGGCTGTGTGCACAGATACGCAGTATTTT. The chain recombines TRBV7-8 with TRBJ2-3, with TRBD2 identical over 13 bases. Germline CDR1 is SGHVS and CDR2 is FQNEAQ. The CDR3 sequence is 21 residues long. V dropped 4 bases and J dropped 1; count of bases not matched to a gene: 17.